This T cell receptor beta chain came from a study of response to subunit inactivated influenza vaccine. Looked up from germline, CDR1 is KGHSH and CDR2 is LQKENI. V shed 8 bases and J shed 0 bases, with 10 bases lying between them. This CDR3 contains 13 residues. This clonotype was counted only a few times. TCRdb analysed the RT-PCR reads with MiXCR anew, one entry per CDR3 protein. The sample yields about 570,000 distinct CDR3 sequences, 11% seen once. A further study also used this sample, focusing on T cells expressing NK-cell markers. That investigation notes: What made the TCR beta cDNA was 5'RACE template switching with UMIs. Obtained from sorted CD3+CD56+NKG2C+, CD3+CD56+NKG2C- and CD3+CD56-NKG2C+ T cells were the TCR beta repertoires. One of the eight sequenced donors was seronegative, whereas the other seven were HCMV-seropositive. It is unclear if expanded NKG2C-expressing clones target HCMV antigens.

Source: PBMCs from blood, taken on the day of vaccination. The gene calls are TRBV18 and TRBJ2-5; no firm D call. This sequence originates from a middle-aged man who received an inactivated influenza vaccine. The CDR3 bases are TGTGCCAGCGGGAATCCGTACCAAGAGACCCAGTACTTC. Translated: CASGNPYQETQYF.